This T cell receptor beta chain was captured in a study of monozygotic twins with cystic fibrosis. Germline CDR1 and CDR2: SEHNR and FQNEAQ (reference sequence). The CDR3 extends over 16 amino acids. J lost 5 bases, V lost 6 bases, and 12 bases had no gene match. In regard to this clone: What it binds is not known.

The assay was immunoSEQ multiplex PCR, and TCRdb's table has in-frame clones only and misses some. This table has tens of thousands of clones, less than 98% appearing once. Study-wide findings and caveats: Unrelated CF individuals shared fewer identical clonotypes than monozygotic CF twins. Age, concordance and disease severity did not associate with shared CDR3 numbers. Median Simpson clonality of approximately 0.009 suggested naive T cells predominated. In 13 of 16 pairs, V gene usage was closest to the co-twin's.

This receptor was identified in a girl under 18 with cystic fibrosis. Sequencing was performed on blood. The chain carries TRBV7-9 and TRBJ2-1, with TRBD2 identical over 8 bases. The CDR3 DNA reads TGTGCCAGCAGACAAGACGGGACTAGGGTCCACAATGAGCAGTTCTTC. Amino acids: CASRQDGTRVHNEQFF.